The rows below give T cell receptor beta chains drawn from one sample of a study of T cells in Graves' hyperthyroidism and ophthalmopathy. TCRdb itself ran the multiplex PCR reads through MiXCR, one entry per CDR3 protein. The repertoire holds more than 550,000 distinct CDR3 sequences, with 18% as singletons. The sequenced material came from blood. These receptors were obtained from a woman aged 50 to 60 with Graves' hyperthyroidism that later progressed to Graves' ophthalmopathy. Each CDR3 is given with its conserved first and last residue. The D gene is left open where the match is weak. Size values are once, few and many counts, or a class for expanded clones, and some rows have none.

V gene,clone size,D gene,J gene,CDR3 DNA,CDR3 protein
TRBV5-1,once,NA,TRBJ1-2,TGCGCCAGCAGCTTTCTCTCAGACGGGGGCTACACCTTC,CASSFLSDGGYTF
TRBV3-1,few,TRBD2,TRBJ2-3,TGTGCCAGCAGCCAAGAAGAGATAGCGGGGTCCTGGCATCGGTATTTT,CASSQEEIAGSWHRYF
TRBV6-1,few,NA,TRBJ2-1,TGTGCCAGCACCGAACTTCTGACAGGACTAGTCAAGTTCTTC,CASTELLTGLVKFF
TRBV5-1,many,NA,TRBJ1-2,TGCGCCAGCAGAGAGCCAGGGGTCAATGACTATGGCTACACCTTC,CASREPGVNDYGYTF
TRBV18,many,TRBD1,TRBJ2-7,TGTGCCAGCTCACCCTTTACAGGGGTGGACGAGCAGTACTTC,CASSPFTGVDEQYF
TRBV11-2,many,NA,TRBJ1-1,TGTGCCAGCAGCTTAGGGGATACGGGGGCGGCTGAAGCTTTCTTT,CASSLGDTGAAEAFF
TRBV12-3/TRBV12-4,NA,NA,TRBJ2-6,TGTGCCAGCACCCCGACAATTTATGGGGCCAACGTCCTGACTTTC,CASTPTIYGANVLTF
TRBV5-1,NA,TRBD1,TRBJ1-6,TGCGCCAGCAGCTTGGAGGACAGGACCAATTCACCCCTCCACTTT,CASSLEDRTNSPLHF
TRBV15,NA,TRBD1,TRBJ1-5,TGTGCCACCAGCAGATACAGGGGAGGCTTCCCTAGCAAGCAGCCCCAGCATTTT,CATSRYRGGFPSKQPQHF
TRBV10-1,NA,NA,TRBJ2-7,TGCGCCAGCAGTGAGTCGACCCAATCCGAGCAGTACTTC,CASSESTQSEQYF
TRBV6-2/TRBV6-3,NA,NA,TRBJ1-2,TGTGCCAGCAGTTACTCGGTGGAGGGTTCAAAAAGACTGATCTATGGCTACACCTTC,CASSYSVEGSKRLIYGYTF
TRBV5-1,few,NA,TRBJ1-1,TGCGCCAGCAGCGGTGGGGCGAACCTTGGAACTGAAGCTTTCTTT,CASSGGANLGTEAFF
TRBV7-3,many,NA,TRBJ1-5,TGTGCCAGCAGCTTAACAGGGGACATCCATCAGCCCCAGCATTTT,CASSLTGDIHQPQHF
TRBV6-4,NA,TRBD1,TRBJ1-1,TGTGCCAGCAGTGACTCGGGCAGGGGACAGACTGAAGCTTTCTTT,CASSDSGRGQTEAFF
TRBV3-1,many,NA,TRBJ1-3,TGTGCCAGCAGGCAAAATTCCATATCTGGAAACACCATATATTTT,CASRQNSISGNTIYF
TRBV6-1,many,NA,TRBJ1-4,TGTGCCAGCAGTGAAGGGCGCGGACTGAATGAAAAACTGTTTTTT,CASSEGRGLNEKLFF
TRBV9,NA,NA,TRBJ2-1,TGTGCCAGCAGCGTAGACGGCGGGGCTTACAATGAGCAGTTCTTC,CASSVDGGAYNEQFF
TRBV7-9,NA,NA,TRBJ2-3,TGTGCCAGCATAGGTTTAAGTGATACGCAGTATTTT,CASIGLSDTQYF
TRBV27,few,NA,TRBJ2-1,TGTGCCAGCAGTTTATCCGCAGGGCCCTACAATGAGCAGTTCTTC,CASSLSAGPYNEQFF
TRBV3-1,NA,NA,TRBJ2-2,TGTGCCAGCAGCCACAGGGCCGGGGAGCTGTTTTTT,CASSHRAGELFF
TRBV20-1,few,NA,TRBJ1-2,TGCAGTCGAGCAGACTATCATGGCTACACCTTC,CSRADYHGYTF
TRBV5-1,many,TRBD1,TRBJ1-5,TGCGCCAGCAGCCAATCCACAGGGGTCGATCAGCCCCAGCATTTT,CASSQSTGVDQPQHF
TRBV6-1,few,NA,TRBJ2-5,TGTGCCAGCAGGCGGGGACAATGGGAGACCCAGTACTTC,CASRRGQWETQYF
TRBV13,NA,NA,TRBJ2-2,TGTGCCAGCAGCTCAGGTGGAGAGGGGCGAGTCACCGGGGAGCTGTTTTTT,CASSSGGEGRVTGELFF
TRBV7-2,many,TRBD2,TRBJ2-1,TGTGCCAGCAGCTTCGCTAGCGGGGGGGCACGATACAATGAGCAGTTCTTC,CASSFASGGARYNEQFF
TRBV12-3/TRBV12-4,many,NA,TRBJ1-2,TGTGCCAGCAGTTTAGACAGTTTTGGGGTTTATGGCTACACCTTC,CASSLDSFGVYGYTF
TRBV5-4,once,NA,TRBJ1-4,TGCGCCAGCAGCCAGGGACTAGGGGAAAAACTGTTTTTT,CASSQGLGEKLFF
TRBV3-1,NA,NA,TRBJ1-2,TGTGCCAGCAGCATACGGGCCGAATCCCGGCATGGCTACACCTTC,CASSIRAESRHGYTF
TRBV6-5,few,TRBD1,TRBJ1-4,TGTGCCAGCAGTTATAGAGGGGGCGACGAAAAACTGTTTTTT,CASSYRGGDEKLFF
TRBV6-1,NA,NA,TRBJ1-2,TGTGCCAGCAGTGAACTTGACGGGGGATCGAACTATGGCTACACCTTC,CASSELDGGSNYGYTF
TRBV3-1,NA,TRBD1,TRBJ1-4,TGTGCCAGCAGCCAAGATTTTAGGGGGCGGAAGGCAACTAATGAAAAACTGTTTTTT,CASSQDFRGRKATNEKLFF
TRBV19,NA,NA,TRBJ1-5,TGTGCCAGTAGTACCCAGGGTCCGGGCAATCAGCCCCAGCATTTT,CASSTQGPGNQPQHF
TRBV12-3/TRBV12-4,few,NA,TRBJ1-1,TGTGCCAGCAGTCGGATGTCTGAAGCTTTCTTT,CASSRMSEAFF
TRBV6-1,few,NA,TRBJ2-1,TGTGCCAGCAGTCATGTCCAGGGCTCCTACAATGAGCAGTTCTTC,CASSHVQGSYNEQFF
TRBV7-8,many,TRBD2,TRBJ2-5,TGTGCCAGCAGCGAGCGGACTAGCGGGGGCCCTTCCCAAGAGACCCAGTACTTC,CASSERTSGGPSQETQYF